This is a list of T cell receptor beta chains from one sample in a study of T cells in localized non-small cell lung cancer. Here immunoSEQ multiplex PCR was the method, and the copy in TCRdb shows in-frame clones only, minus some. The table shows under 35,000 clones, with approximately 90% occurring only once. The source was peripheral blood, collected before any cancer treatment. Receptors originate from a female donor older than 55 with stage I lung adenocarcinoma. CDR3s include the opening cysteine and the closing phenylalanine or tryptophan. Each record gives: V gene, clone size, J gene, D gene, CDR3 protein, CDR3 DNA. D genes are given only for firm matches. Not all rows give a size; the values are once, few, many and, for expanded clones, a class.

TRBV27,few,TRBJ1-1,-,CASSSRGAGNTEAFF,TGTGCCAGCAGTTCCAGAGGGGCAGGGAACACTGAAGCTTTCTTT
TRBV30,-,TRBJ2-7,-,CAWDFRGNEQYF,TGTGCCTGGGATTTTCGCGGGAACGAGCAGTACTTC
TRBV10-3,-,TRBJ1-2,TRBD1,CAISLDRADYGYTF,TGTGCCATCAGTCTTGACAGGGCTGACTATGGCTACACCTTC
TRBV7-9,once,TRBJ2-7,-,CASRAGPYEQYF,TGTGCCAGCAGGGCCGGGCCCTACGAGCAGTACTTC
TRBV9,-,TRBJ2-7,-,CASSVGGGSGYEQYF,TGTGCCAGCAGCGTAGGAGGGGGGTCGGGCTACGAGCAGTACTTC
TRBV5-1,-,TRBJ1-1,-,CASSLTWGTEAFF,TGCGCCAGCAGCTTGACCTGGGGGACTGAAGCTTTCTTT
TRBV18,-,TRBJ2-7,-,CASSSGGPYEQYF,TGTGCCAGCTCCTCCGGGGGTCCCTACGAGCAGTACTTC
TRBV7-9,medium-sized,TRBJ2-1,-,CASSLLGGNEQFF,TGTGCCAGCAGCCTTCTCGGCGGCAATGAGCAGTTCTTC
TRBV7-9,once,TRBJ1-1,TRBD1,CASSFFTGGGTEAFF,TGTGCCAGCAGCTTCTTTACAGGGGGCGGCACTGAAGCTTTCTTT
TRBV6-5,-,TRBJ2-3,TRBD1,CASSSGQVRTDTQYF,TGTGCCAGCAGCTCGGGACAGGTTCGCACAGATACGCAGTATTTT
TRBV6-5,once,TRBJ2-7,-,CASSYQGPYEQYF,TGTGCCAGCAGTTACCAAGGCCCCTACGAGCAGTACTTC
TRBV13,-,TRBJ2-5,-,CASSFPGETQYF,TGTGCCAGCAGCTTCCCGGGGGAGACCCAGTACTTC
TRBV6-1,-,TRBJ1-1,-,CASSGTISTEAFF,TGTGCCAGCAGCGGGACAATCTCCACTGAAGCTTTCTTT
TRBV18,-,TRBJ2-3,TRBD2,CASSPLAGETDTQYF,TGTGCCAGCTCACCACTAGCGGGAGAGACAGATACGCAGTATTTT
TRBV27,few,TRBJ2-1,TRBD2,CASSKRGREGLVGEQFF,TGTGCCAGCAGTAAACGGGGACGGGAGGGTTTGGTTGGTGAGCAGTTCTTC
TRBV6-5,-,TRBJ1-1,-,CASSYSGRNTEAFF,TGTGCCAGCAGTTACTCGGGGAGAAACACTGAAGCTTTCTTT
TRBV9,-,TRBJ2-3,-,CASSAHRLSSTDTQYF,TGTGCCAGCAGCGCTCATAGGCTATCTAGCACAGATACGCAGTATTTT
TRBV18,-,TRBJ1-2,TRBD1,CASSPSETGGDGYTF,TGTGCCAGCTCACCAAGTGAGACAGGGGGCGATGGCTACACCTTC
TRBV6-5,-,TRBJ1-6,TRBD1,CASRGQGNSPLHF,TGTGCCAGTCGGGGACAGGGGAATTCACCCCTCCACTTT
TRBV5-1,-,TRBJ2-1,TRBD2,CASQLAGPENYNEQFF,TGCGCCAGCCAACTAGCGGGCCCGGAGAACTACAATGAGCAGTTCTTC
TRBV30,-,TRBJ1-1,-,CAWRVGWTEAFF,TGTGCCTGGAGGGTGGGTTGGACTGAAGCTTTCTTT
TRBV7-2,once,TRBJ2-3,TRBD1,CASSPVQGADTQYF,TGTGCCAGCAGCCCCGTACAGGGGGCAGATACGCAGTATTTT
TRBV27,-,TRBJ2-7,-,CASSLKGGNYEQYF,TGTGCCAGCAGTTTAAAGGGGGGGAACTACGAGCAGTACTTC
TRBV7-3,once,TRBJ2-3,-,CASSPGPPNTQYF,TGTGCCAGCAGCCCGGGACCACCCAATACGCAGTATTTT
TRBV7-3,-,TRBJ1-2,-,CASSGTGNLGYTF,TGTGCCAGCAGCGGTACAGGGAATCTAGGCTACACCTTC
TRBV4-1,once,TRBJ2-5,TRBD2,CASSQEEFQGGQTQYF,TGCGCCAGCAGCCAAGAAGAGTTCCAGGGAGGGCAGACCCAGTACTTC
TRBV13,-,TRBJ2-5,-,CASSRSETQYF,TGTGCCAGCAGCCGCTCGGAGACCCAGTACTTC
TRBV19,-,TRBJ1-2,TRBD1,CASTQGTYGYTF,TGTGCCAGTACACAGGGGACGTATGGCTACACCTTC
TRBV7-9,-,TRBJ1-4,-,CASSFQGPTNEKLFF,TGTGCCAGCAGCTTCCAGGGGCCAACTAATGAAAAACTGTTTTTT
TRBV23-1,-,TRBJ1-2,-,CASSQYPGVPNYGYTF,TGCGCCAGCAGTCAATACCCAGGGGTCCCCAACTATGGCTACACCTTC
TRBV19,-,TRBJ2-3,-,CASSIGGNSGTDTQYF,TGTGCCAGTAGTATCGGGGGCAATAGCGGGACAGATACGCAGTATTTT
TRBV19,-,TRBJ1-5,-,CATRDPGTNQPQHF,TGTGCCACCAGGGATCCGGGGACCAATCAGCCCCAGCATTTT
TRBV30,-,TRBJ1-1,-,CAWSFSMNTEAFF,TGTGCCTGGAGTTTTTCGATGAACACTGAAGCTTTCTTT
TRBV27,-,TRBJ1-5,-,CASSLQASNQPQHF,TGTGCCAGCAGTTTACAGGCGAGCAATCAGCCCCAGCATTTT
TRBV5-1,-,TRBJ1-2,-,CASSSGYGYTF,TGCGCCAGCAGTTCCGGCTATGGCTACACCTTC
TRBV21-1,-,TRBJ2-2,-,CASSKRGTGGTGELFF,TGTGCCAGCAGCAAAAGGGGGACAGGGGGCACCGGGGAGCTGTTTTTT
TRBV2,-,TRBJ2-3,-,CASSYTDTQYF,TGTGCCAGCAGCTACACAGATACGCAGTATTTT
TRBV7-4,-,TRBJ1-2,TRBD1,CASSFAGGNGYTF,TGTGCCAGCAGCTTTGCAGGGGGCAATGGCTACACCTTC
TRBV7-2,-,TRBJ2-5,-,CASSLELQETQYF,TGTGCCAGCAGCTTAGAACTACAAGAGACCCAGTACTTC
TRBV10-3,-,TRBJ2-5,TRBD2,CAISEGSGGAEETQYF,TGTGCCATCAGTGAAGGTAGCGGGGGGGCCGAAGAGACCCAGTACTTC
TRBV11-2,few,TRBJ2-2,TRBD2,CASSLDHWTSGSVGELFF,TGTGCCAGCAGCTTAGATCATTGGACTAGCGGGAGTGTCGGGGAGCTGTTTTTT
TRBV27,-,TRBJ1-5,-,CASSPWQDQPQHF,TGTGCCAGCAGTCCATGGCAGGATCAGCCCCAGCATTTT
TRBV15,-,TRBJ1-2,-,CATSIGDGSNYGYTF,TGTGCCACCAGCATAGGGGACGGCTCTAACTATGGCTACACCTTC
TRBV7-9,once,TRBJ2-1,TRBD2,CAGASSGIRYNEQFF,TGTGCCGGGGCCTCTAGCGGGATCCGTTACAATGAGCAGTTCTTC
TRBV19,-,TRBJ1-1,TRBD1,CASSDRAPGAFF,TGTGCCAGTAGCGACAGGGCCCCTGGAGCTTTCTTT
TRBV15,-,TRBJ1-1,TRBD1,CATSREISGTGAGYTEAFF,TGTGCCACCAGCAGAGAAATATCCGGGACAGGGGCTGGGTACACTGAAGCTTTCTTT
TRBV28,-,TRBJ2-7,TRBD1,CASSSGGTGVSYEQYF,TGTGCCAGCAGTTCAGGTGGGACAGGGGTCTCCTACGAGCAGTACTTC
TRBV5-4,-,TRBJ2-2,TRBD2,CASSFAGGRRGELFF,TGTGCCAGCAGCTTCGCGGGAGGGCGGAGGGGGGAGCTGTTTTTT
TRBV10-3,-,TRBJ1-2,TRBD1,CAISGQGGGYTF,TGTGCCATCAGTGGACAGGGCGGTGGCTACACCTTC
TRBV5-1,-,TRBJ1-2,-,CASSLSERGGYTF,TGCGCCAGCAGCTTGAGTGAAAGGGGTGGCTACACCTTC
TRBV6-5,-,TRBJ1-4,-,CASSRSATNEKLFF,TGTGCCAGCAGTCGATCGGCAACTAATGAAAAACTGTTTTTT
TRBV5-6,-,TRBJ2-7,-,CASSDRAVYEQYF,TGTGCCAGCAGCGACCGGGCCGTGTACGAGCAGTACTTC
TRBV11-3,-,TRBJ2-1,-,CASSFGDEQFF,TGTGCCAGCAGCTTCGGGGATGAGCAGTTCTTC
TRBV9,-,TRBJ2-1,TRBD2,CASSPRAGGSTGSYNEQFF,TGTGCCAGCAGCCCCCGCGCCGGGGGGTCAACCGGCTCCTACAATGAGCAGTTCTTC
TRBV9,-,TRBJ1-3,-,CASSAYDRGNTIYF,TGTGCCAGCAGCGCTTATGACAGGGGAAACACCATATATTTT
TRBV18,-,TRBJ2-7,TRBD2,CASSPSLGLAGVSYEQYF,TGTGCCAGCTCACCTTCCCTCGGACTAGCGGGAGTTTCCTACGAGCAGTACTTC
TRBV18,-,TRBJ2-1,TRBD2,CASSPGPGGAEQFF,TGTGCCAGCTCACCGGGACCGGGAGGAGCTGAGCAGTTCTTC
TRBV11-2,-,TRBJ1-1,-,CASSLGSGTKNTEAFF,TGTGCCAGCAGCTTAGGGTCCGGGACAAAGAACACTGAAGCTTTCTTT
TRBV5-4,-,TRBJ2-1,-,CASSFPPGGNEQFF,TGTGCCAGCAGCTTTCCACCCGGGGGCAATGAGCAGTTCTTC
TRBV9,once,TRBJ2-1,-,CASSVDATEQFF,TGTGCCAGCAGCGTTGACGCCACTGAGCAGTTCTTC